This T cell receptor beta chain derives from a study of cytomegalovirus exposure and HLA in healthy donors (dated by TCRdb to 2016 to 2017). For the wider study: An earlier analysis of approximately 640 of the donors reported approximately 270 Gb of sequence data and roughly 110 million unique TCR beta sequences from some 180 million T cells. An early release that covered about 640 HLA-typed donors contained about 300 gigabases of sequencing data and 75 million to 100 million unique TCR sequences. The genetic ancestry cluster associated with self-reported Caucasian donors included about four fifths of the roughly 400 genotyped donors. The study aimed to test whether signatures of past pathogen exposure could be identified by cataloging public T cell receptors. The study profiled the T cell repertoires of about 640 subjects by immunosequencing and related them to cytomegalovirus serostatus. Besides the first cohort of 666 subjects, a separate validation cohort made up of 120 different subjects was used. To predict cytomegalovirus infection status, the study brought together high-throughput TCR immunosequencing, statistical association of individual TCRs with disease status, and machine learning. In a later analysis, previously published TCR beta repertoires from 550 to 700 donors were re-analyzed and high-resolution HLA genotyping was added so that TCR occurrence patterns could be studied. In the later analysis, no new phenotypic data were used to find candidate immune exposures; instead, reliance was placed on TCR beta sequences and their occurrence across donors. To decide whether each TCR beta V gene segment behaved as functional or pseudogenic, an earlier analysis of nearly 600 of the donors relied on high-throughput TCR beta sequencing. Donor age, sex, ethnicity and CMV serostatus were compiled together with the repertoire data. Genome-wide SNP genotypes for about 65% of the roughly 700 donors were used in a later genetic analysis, which treated that subset as a discovery cohort. All discovery cohort repertoires had been generated on a single sequencing platform. Both class I and class II loci were covered by HLA typing, at four-digit resolution. The number of donors typed differed by locus, with roughly 620-630 for A, B, C, DRB1 and DQB1, roughly 520 for DQA1, approximately 570 for DPA1, and some 470 for DPB1. About five DR-DQ haplotypes were treated as single units for association and clustering because of strong linkage in the cohort. Among around 400 genotyped donors of the cohort, an average of about 240,000 unique TCR beta nucleotide sequences was sequenced per donor, of which roughly 17% were non-productive.

Overall study results and their limits: Correlated functional status among segregating V segments might reflect linkage disequilibrium, but an unknown experimental factor could not be ruled out. It was suggested by the authors that the approach could potentially be generalized to other disease states and immunological phenotypes. An earlier analysis of approximately 540 of the donors showed that most TCR beta V segments appeared in productive rearrangements either about 90% or about 30% of the time, which broadly matched IMGT annotations. A later analysis found that HLA-associated TCR beta chains were more clonally expanded and had lower generation probabilities than equally common non-associated chains. A further reported finding was that TCR beta sequences accurately predicted the HLA-A and HLA-B alleles for most subjects in the first cohort. The classifier was reported to diagnose cytomegalovirus status with high specificity and sensitivity in both the original cohort and the validation cohort. According to a later analysis, parvovirus B19, influenza, CMV and Epstein-Barr virus appeared linked to several top co-occurrence clusters. Compared with the roughly 600-donor mean, donors in an Asian-associated ancestry cluster had fewer N-insertions in productive TCRs, according to a later genetic analysis. HLA typing was unavailable for some donors at each locus, so association tests used only the typed subset. A total of 150 or so TCR beta chains were listed by the study as associated with cytomegalovirus. An association between a missense DCLRE1C variant and V-gene and J-gene trimming of TCR beta chains was found in a later genetic analysis and replicated in an independent cohort. In a later analysis, most CMV-associated TCR beta chains were found to appear HLA-restricted, with HLA associations seemingly driven largely by CMV exposure. While some public TCRs were present in many individuals, most TCR sequences turned up only very rarely across donors. A later analysis associated approximately 17,000 TCR beta sequences with specific HLA alleles at a false discovery rate of 0.05. CMV serostatus was the only immune exposure information available for the cohort. Because counts were too low, roughly 17 rarely observed V segments, including chromosome 9 orphons, were left out of the earlier analysis of roughly 600 of the donors. The sequencing pipeline was judged likely to have produced a cluster of highly shared sequence variants as a technical artifact. In a later analysis, TCR association rates were found to vary across HLA loci, with the most associated TCRs seen for DRB1 alleles and the fewest for HLA-C alleles. In vitro tests confirmed that three of the cytomegalovirus-associated TCR beta chains recognize cytomegalovirus antigens. Presence/absence analyses assumed roughly uniform sequencing depth across donors, an assumption that may not hold. Assigning TCR associations to individual alleles was difficult when HLA alleles, especially DR and DQ, strongly co-occurred. Only TCR beta chains were sequenced in this cohort, and the absence of alpha or paired-chain data limited detectable features.

The cohort comprised 710 or so healthy bone marrow donors. At the time of sampling, every cohort member was nominally healthy, though immune exposures that went unrecorded were likely present. The donor was CMV seropositive and belonged to the group of about 290 seropositive cohort members. A peripheral blood sample was provided by each donor, and peripheral blood mononuclear cells were used for TCR beta sequencing. The Qiagen DNeasy Blood Extraction Kit was used to extract genomic DNA from the blood cell samples. About this clone: Its antigen has not been determined. There are no base qualities to consult, and no much larger clone falls within one base.

The receptor library was made with the immunoSEQ multiplex PCR assay. For the multiplex PCR, a mixture combining 60 forward primers for TCR Vbeta segments and 13 reverse primers for TCR Jbeta segments was used. Amplification of the CDR3 region of rearranged TCR beta genes was performed with a multiplex PCR assay on genomic DNA. The amplified TCR beta libraries were sequenced on the Illumina HiSeq System as 87-base-pair reads. As for the original processing: A later analysis counted around 72 million unique TCR beta chains across the 600 to 850 repertoires, and 10 million to 11 million of these chains were shared by at least two donors. Raw reads were error-corrected and collapsed into unique sequences with a nearest-neighbor algorithm that merged closely related sequences to remove PCR and sequencing errors. CDR3 sequences were aligned to IMGT reference sequences to assign V, D and J gene segments. For a sequence to be retained, at least a six-nucleotide match to both a V gene segment and a J gene segment was required. A rearrangement was called productive if the CDR3 had no stop codons and remained in frame with V and J, and every other rearrangement was called non-productive. CDR3 was defined by IMGT convention, running from the second conserved V-encoded cysteine to the conserved J-encoded phenylalanine. In an earlier analysis of roughly 580 of the donors, sequences lacking an unambiguous match to a single V gene segment were excluded. An earlier analysis of a few hundred of the donors called V segments functional above 56.7% productive rearrangements and segregating when the between-donor standard deviation exceeded 5%. To diagnose cytomegalovirus status from the catalog of TCR beta chain sequences, a statistical classification framework was built. In a later analysis, V and J genes were assigned by comparing TCR nucleotide sequences against IMGT/GENE-DB human TR gene sequences. In a later analysis, CDR3 sequences and most-parsimonious VDJ recombination scenarios were assigned using the TCRdist pipeline. In a later analysis, every TCR beta chain was defined by the combination of its CDR3 amino acid sequence and its V-gene family, and reads without a unique V-gene family were dropped. In a later analysis, a few hundred highly shared, low-generation-probability nucleotide sequences were removed to address suspected cross-contamination and a sequencing artifact. In a later analysis, a clonal expansion index was calculated for each public chain from normalized within-repertoire ranks of inferred template counts. In a later analysis, generation probabilities were computed using a VDJ recombination model fitted to out-of-frame rearrangements, and the results were checked against IGoR. Hypergeometric tests were used in a later analysis to score TCR-TCR, TCR-HLA and TCR-CMV co-occurrence, with a repertoire-size bias correction applied to the TCR pairs. In a later analysis, false discovery rates were estimated by permuting HLA or CMV assignments 20 times. A later analysis grouped co-occurring TCRs with DBSCAN, adding TCRdist sequence similarity when clustering within HLA-allele-positive subsets. For co-occurrence clustering, repertoires with fewer than 30,000 or more than 120,000 public chains were excluded, along with five or six repertoires with anomalous nucleotide sharing. The clones in this table, taken by TCRdb from immuneACCESS, are in-frame only. Not every clone is retained; where verified, under half of the shortfall comes from an unresolved V gene, and the cause of the rest is unknown. V and J calls and clone size are given by that table; D and trimming were obtained from the DNA. In all, the sample holds about 160,000 clones, and around 80% of those were seen once. In total, the top ten clones hold around 8% of the sample.

Sequencing was carried out using PBMCs. The receptor was derived from a male donor in good health and CMV-seropositive.

The DNA reads TGTGCCAGCAGCTTAGAACAGGGAAACACCGGGGAGCTGTTTTTT. It specifies CASSLEQGNTGELFF. Recombination joined TRBV11-3 with TRBJ2-2; perhaps TRBD1 is the D gene, with 6 bases matching. Deletion took 0 bases off V and 2 bases off J, with a span of 7 bases between the germline ends. The cysteine opens and the phenylalanine closes a CDR3 of 15 amino acids. Only CDR3 DNA remains: 45 bases, in frame from the first base. CDR1 and CDR2 were assigned from the germline V gene as SGHNT and YENEEA.